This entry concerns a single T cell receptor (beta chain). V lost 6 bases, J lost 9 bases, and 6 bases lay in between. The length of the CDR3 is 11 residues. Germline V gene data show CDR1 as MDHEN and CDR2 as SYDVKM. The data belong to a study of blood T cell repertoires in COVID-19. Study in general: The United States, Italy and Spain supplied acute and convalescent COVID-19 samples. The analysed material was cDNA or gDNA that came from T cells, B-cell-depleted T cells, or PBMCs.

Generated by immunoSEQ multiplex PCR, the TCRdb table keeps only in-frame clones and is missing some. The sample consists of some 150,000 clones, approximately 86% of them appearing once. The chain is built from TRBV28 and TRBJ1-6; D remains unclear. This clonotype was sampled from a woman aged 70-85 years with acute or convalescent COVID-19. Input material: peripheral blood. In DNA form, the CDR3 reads TGTGCCAGCAGCTTCTCTTCACCCCTCCACTTT. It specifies CASSFSSPLHF.